Listed here is a single TCR beta chain. Its antigen is not identified. At one end the junction does not follow the germline gene, possibly because of a read error. From germline, CDR1 is SGDLS and CDR2 YYNGEE. The CDR3 runs 14 residues. This sample was taken from a study of blood T cells in healthy people across ages. Study as a whole: Per two T cells, about one barcoded beta molecule was captured through template switching. Findings and caveats of the study: In these data, TCR beta diversity tracked strongly with naive T cell percentage. PBMCs that were unsorted prevented a conclusive naive versus antigen-experienced comparison.

A sample-barcoded 5' primer and a J-beta primer mix were used in a second PCR of about 6 to 12 cycles. MiXCR, applied by TCRdb to the 5' RACE reads, yields one record per CDR3 protein. The repertoire holds 1.5 million to 1.8 million distinct CDR3 sequences, with less than 45% as singletons. The V call is TRBV9, the J call TRBJ2-1, with TRBD2 matching over 9 bases. The receptor was isolated from a woman under 30 in good health. Input material: blood. The CDR3 spells CASRVAGVYNEQFF. CDR3 in DNA: TGTGCCAGCAGGGTAGCGGGGGTATACAATGAGCAGTTCTTC.